Listed here is a single T cell receptor (beta chain). The data belong to a study of cytomegalovirus exposure and HLA in healthy donors. Some clones are missing from TCRdb's copy, which holds only in-frame ones; the method was immunoSEQ multiplex PCR. The sample has 150,000 to 200,000 clones, about 90% seen once. Germline CDR1 and CDR2: SGHRS and YFSETQ. The CDR3 spans 13 residues. The V gene end was trimmed by 5 bases and the J gene end by 5 bases; junction bases not matched to a gene: 6. Sequencing was performed on PBMCs. This chain links TRBV5-1 with TRBJ1-1; 7 positions match TRBD1. The receptor's source is a man aged 18 to 30 in good health and CMV-seropositive. This CDR3 is CASRYTGDTEAFF. CDR3 nucleotide sequence: TGCGCCAGCAGATATACAGGGGATACTGAAGCTTTCTTT.